This TCR beta chain was documented in a study of T cell responses to AZD1222 COVID-19 vaccine. Germline lookup yields CDR1 SGHRS and CDR2 YFSETQ. The CDR3 sequence is 16 residues long. V was pared by 3 bases and J by 0 bases, with 8 bases of the junction left unmatched. Generated by immunoSEQ multiplex PCR, the TCRdb table keeps only in-frame clones and is missing some. The table has more than 95,000 clones, 82% seen once. This sequence originates from an adult in good health. The sequences come from peripheral blood, collected on day 0 of AZD1222 vaccination. V and J are TRBV5-1 and TRBJ1-1; 7 positions agree with TRBD1. The CDR3 loop is CASSYLTGNMNTEAFF. The CDR3 nucleotides read TGCGCCAGCAGCTACCTGACAGGGAACATGAACACTGAAGCTTTCTTT. The entire variable domain, with the rest obtained from reference TRBV5-1 and TRBJ1-1, is as follows: KAGVTQTPRYLIKTRGQQVTLSCSPISGHRSVSWYQQTPGQGLQFLFEYFSETQRNKGNFPGRFSGRQFSNSRSEMNVSTLELGDSALYLCASSYLTGNMNTEAFFGQGTRLTVV.